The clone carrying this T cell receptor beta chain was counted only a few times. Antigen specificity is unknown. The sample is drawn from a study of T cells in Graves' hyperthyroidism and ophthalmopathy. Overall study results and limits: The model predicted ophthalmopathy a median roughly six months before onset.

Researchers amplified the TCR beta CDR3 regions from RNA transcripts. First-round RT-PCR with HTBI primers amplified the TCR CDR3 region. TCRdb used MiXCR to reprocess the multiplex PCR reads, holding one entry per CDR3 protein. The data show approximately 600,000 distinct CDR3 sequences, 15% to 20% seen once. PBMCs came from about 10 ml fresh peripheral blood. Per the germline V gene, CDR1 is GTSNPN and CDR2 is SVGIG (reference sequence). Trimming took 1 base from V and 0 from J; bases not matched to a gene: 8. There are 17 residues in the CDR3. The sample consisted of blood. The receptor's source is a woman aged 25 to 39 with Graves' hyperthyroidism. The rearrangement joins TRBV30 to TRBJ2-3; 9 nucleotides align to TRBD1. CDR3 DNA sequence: TGTGCCTGGAGTGGTTGGGGACAGGGTGGGAGCACAGATACGCAGTATTTT. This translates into CAWSGWGQGGSTDTQYF.